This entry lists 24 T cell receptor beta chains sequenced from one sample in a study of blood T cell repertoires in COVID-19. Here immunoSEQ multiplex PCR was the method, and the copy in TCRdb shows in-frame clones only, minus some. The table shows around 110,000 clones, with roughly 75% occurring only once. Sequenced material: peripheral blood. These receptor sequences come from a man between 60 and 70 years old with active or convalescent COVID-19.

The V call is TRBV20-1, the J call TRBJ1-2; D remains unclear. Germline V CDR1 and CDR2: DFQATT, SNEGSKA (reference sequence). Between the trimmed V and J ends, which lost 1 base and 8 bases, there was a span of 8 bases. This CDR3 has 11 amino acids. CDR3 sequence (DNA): TGCAGTGCTAGAGTCAAGAGAGGCTACACCTTC. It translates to CSARVKRGYTF.

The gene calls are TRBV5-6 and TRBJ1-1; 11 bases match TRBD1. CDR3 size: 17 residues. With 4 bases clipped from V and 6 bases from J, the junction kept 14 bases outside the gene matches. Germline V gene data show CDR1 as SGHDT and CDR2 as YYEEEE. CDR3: CASSLLGQGARLAEAFF. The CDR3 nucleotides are TGTGCCAGCAGCCTGCTCGGACAGGGGGCCAGATTAGCTGAAGCTTTCTTT.

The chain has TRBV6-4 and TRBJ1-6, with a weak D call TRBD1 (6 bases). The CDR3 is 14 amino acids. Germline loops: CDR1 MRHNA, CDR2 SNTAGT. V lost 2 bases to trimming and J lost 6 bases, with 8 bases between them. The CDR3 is CASSDGDTNSPLHF. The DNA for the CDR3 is TGTGCCAGCAGTGACGGGGACACTAATTCACCCCTCCACTTT.

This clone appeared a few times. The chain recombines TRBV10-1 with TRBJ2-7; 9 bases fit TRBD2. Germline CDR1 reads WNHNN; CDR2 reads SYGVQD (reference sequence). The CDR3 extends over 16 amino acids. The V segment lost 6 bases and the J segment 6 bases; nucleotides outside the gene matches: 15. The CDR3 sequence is CASRGEVAGDKAEQYF. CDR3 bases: TGCGCCAGCAGGGGGGAGGTAGCGGGAGACAAGGCCGAGCAGTACTTC.

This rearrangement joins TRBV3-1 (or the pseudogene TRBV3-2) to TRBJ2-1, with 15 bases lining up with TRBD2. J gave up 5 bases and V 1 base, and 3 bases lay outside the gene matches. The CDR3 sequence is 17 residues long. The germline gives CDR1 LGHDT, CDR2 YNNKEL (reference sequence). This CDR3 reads CASSQGTSGRVHNEQFF. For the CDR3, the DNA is TGTGCCAGCAGCCAAGGGACTAGCGGGAGGGTTCACAATGAGCAGTTCTTC.

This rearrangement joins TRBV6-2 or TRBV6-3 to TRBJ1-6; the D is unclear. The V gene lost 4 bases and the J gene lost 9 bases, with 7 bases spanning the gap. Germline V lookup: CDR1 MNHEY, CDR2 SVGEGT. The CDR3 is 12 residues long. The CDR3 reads CASSSRSSPLHF. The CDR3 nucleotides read TGTGCCAGCAGTTCCAGAAGTTCACCCCTCCACTTT.

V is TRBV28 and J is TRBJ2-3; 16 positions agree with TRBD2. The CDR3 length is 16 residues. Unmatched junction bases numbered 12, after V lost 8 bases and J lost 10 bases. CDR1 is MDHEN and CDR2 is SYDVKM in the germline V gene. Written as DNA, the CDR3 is TGTGCCAGCGGAGGGGTCTCCGGGACTAGCGGGAGGGCGCAGTATTTT. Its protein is CASGGVSGTSGRAQYF.

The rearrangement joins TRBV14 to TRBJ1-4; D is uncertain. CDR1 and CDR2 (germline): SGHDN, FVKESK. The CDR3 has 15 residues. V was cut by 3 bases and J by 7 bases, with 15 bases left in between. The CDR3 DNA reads TGTGCCAGCAGCCAGTATACGGGGTTAGGTGAAAAACTGTTTTTT. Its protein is CASSQYTGLGEKLFF.

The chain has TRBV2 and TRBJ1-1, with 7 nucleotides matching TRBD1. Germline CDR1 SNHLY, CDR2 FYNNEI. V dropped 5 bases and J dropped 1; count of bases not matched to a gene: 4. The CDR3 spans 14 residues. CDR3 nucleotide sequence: TGTGCCAGCAGTCCCCCAGGGGGGAACACTGAAGCTTTCTTT. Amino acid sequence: CASSPPGGNTEAFF.

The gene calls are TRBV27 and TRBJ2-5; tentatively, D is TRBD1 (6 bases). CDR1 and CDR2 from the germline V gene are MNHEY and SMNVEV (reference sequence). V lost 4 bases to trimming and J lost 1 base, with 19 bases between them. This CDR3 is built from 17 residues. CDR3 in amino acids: CASSSTHSGQFQETQYF. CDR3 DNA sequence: TGTGCCAGCAGTTCCACCCACTCCGGACAGTTCCAAGAGACCCAGTACTTC.

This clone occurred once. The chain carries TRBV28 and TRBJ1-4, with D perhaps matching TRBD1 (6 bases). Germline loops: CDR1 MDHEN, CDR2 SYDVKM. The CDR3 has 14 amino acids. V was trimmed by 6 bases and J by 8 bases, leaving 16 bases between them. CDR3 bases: TGTGCCAGCAGAGTAGGGGGTATGTGGGAAAAACTGTTTTTT. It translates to CASRVGGMWEKLFF.

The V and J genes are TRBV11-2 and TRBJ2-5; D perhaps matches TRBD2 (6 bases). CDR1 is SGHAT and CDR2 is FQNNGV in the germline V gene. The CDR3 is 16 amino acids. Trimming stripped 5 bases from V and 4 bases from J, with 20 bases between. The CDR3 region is CASSASSGLGPETQYF. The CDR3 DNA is TGTGCCAGCAGCGCGAGTAGCGGCCTTGGGCCAGAGACCCAGTACTTC.

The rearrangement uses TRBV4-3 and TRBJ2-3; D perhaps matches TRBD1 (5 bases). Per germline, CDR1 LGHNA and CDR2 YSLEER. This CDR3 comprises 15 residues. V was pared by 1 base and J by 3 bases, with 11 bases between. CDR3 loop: CASSQVQGVTDTQYF. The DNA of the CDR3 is TGCGCCAGCAGCCAAGTCCAAGGGGTAACAGATACGCAGTATTTT.

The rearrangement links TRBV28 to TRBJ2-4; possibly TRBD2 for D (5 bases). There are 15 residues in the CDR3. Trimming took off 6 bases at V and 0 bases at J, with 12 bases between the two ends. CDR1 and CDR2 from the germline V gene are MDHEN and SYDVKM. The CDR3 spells CASSLPRGAKNIQYF. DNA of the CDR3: TGTGCCAGCAGCCTACCTCGGGGAGCCAAAAACATTCAGTACTTC.

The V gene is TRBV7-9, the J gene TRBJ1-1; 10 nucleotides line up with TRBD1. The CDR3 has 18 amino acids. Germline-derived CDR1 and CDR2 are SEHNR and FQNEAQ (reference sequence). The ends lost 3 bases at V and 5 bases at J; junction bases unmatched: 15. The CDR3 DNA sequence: TGTGCCAGCAGCTTCCCCAGACAGGGGGCAGGCCGTATGACTGAAGCTTTCTTT. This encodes CASSFPRQGAGRMTEAFF. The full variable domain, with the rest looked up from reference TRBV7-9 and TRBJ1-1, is DTGVSQNPRHKITKRGQNVTFRCDPISEHNRLYWYRQTLGQGPEFLTYFQNEAQLEKSRLLSDRFSAERPKGSFSTLEIQRTEQGDSAMYLCASSFPRQGAGRMTEAFFGQGTRLTVV.

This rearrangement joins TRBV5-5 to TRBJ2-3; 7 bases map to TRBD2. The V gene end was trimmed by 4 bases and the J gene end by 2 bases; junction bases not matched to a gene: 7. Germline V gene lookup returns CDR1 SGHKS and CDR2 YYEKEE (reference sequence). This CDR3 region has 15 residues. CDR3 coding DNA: TGTGCCAGCAGCGAAATTAGCGGGTCCACAGATACGCAGTATTTT. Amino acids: CASSEISGSTDTQYF.

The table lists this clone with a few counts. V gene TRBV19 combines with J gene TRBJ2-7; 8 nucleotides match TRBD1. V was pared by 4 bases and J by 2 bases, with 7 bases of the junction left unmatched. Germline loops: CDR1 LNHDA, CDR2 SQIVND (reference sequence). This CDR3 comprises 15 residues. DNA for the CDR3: TGTGCCAGTAGTAGAGGACAGGGTTTAACCTACGAGCAGTACTTC. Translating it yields CASSRGQGLTYEQYF.

CDR3 sequence: CASSTKTGSGEQYF. The CDR3 DNA follows: TGTGCCAGTAGTACGAAGACAGGGTCGGGTGAGCAGTACTTC. This chain connects TRBV19 to TRBJ2-7; 7 bases are shared with TRBD1. CDR3 size: 14 residues. CDR1 and CDR2 (germline): LNHDA, SQIVND (reference sequence). V was pared by 4 bases and J by 7 bases, with 10 bases of the junction left unmatched.

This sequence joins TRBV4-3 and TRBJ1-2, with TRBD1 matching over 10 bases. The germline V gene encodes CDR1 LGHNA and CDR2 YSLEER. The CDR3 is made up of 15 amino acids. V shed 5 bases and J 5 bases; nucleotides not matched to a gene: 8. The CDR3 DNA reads TGCGCCAGCAGCGAAGGGACAGGGGAGTTTTATGGCTACACCTTC. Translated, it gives CASSEGTGEFYGYTF.

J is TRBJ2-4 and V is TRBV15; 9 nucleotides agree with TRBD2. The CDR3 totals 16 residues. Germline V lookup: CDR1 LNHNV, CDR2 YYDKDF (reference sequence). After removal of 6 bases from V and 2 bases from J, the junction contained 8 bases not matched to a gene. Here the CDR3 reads CATRPPAGGTKNIQYF. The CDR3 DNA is TGTGCCACCAGACCTCCGGCGGGAGGGACCAAAAACATTCAGTACTTC. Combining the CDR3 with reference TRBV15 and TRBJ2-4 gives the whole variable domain DAMVIQNPRYQVTQFGKPVTLSCSQTLNHNVMYWYQQKSSQAPKLLFHYYDKDFNNEADTPDNFQSRRPNTSFCFLDIRSPGLGDTAMYLCATRPPAGGTKNIQYFGAGTRLSVL.

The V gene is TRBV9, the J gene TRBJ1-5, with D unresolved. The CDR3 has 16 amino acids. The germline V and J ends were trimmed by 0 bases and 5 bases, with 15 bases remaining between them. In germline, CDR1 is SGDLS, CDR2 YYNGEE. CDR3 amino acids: CASSVGRGALDQPQHF. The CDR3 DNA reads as TGTGCCAGCAGCGTAGGTCGAGGAGCCCTTGATCAGCCCCAGCATTTT.

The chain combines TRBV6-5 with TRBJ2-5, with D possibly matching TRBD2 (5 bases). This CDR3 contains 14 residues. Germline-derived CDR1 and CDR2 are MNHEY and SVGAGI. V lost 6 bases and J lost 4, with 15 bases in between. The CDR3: CASSRRRSTETQYF. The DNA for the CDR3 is TGTGCCAGCAGCAGGAGGAGGTCTACAGAGACCCAGTACTTC.

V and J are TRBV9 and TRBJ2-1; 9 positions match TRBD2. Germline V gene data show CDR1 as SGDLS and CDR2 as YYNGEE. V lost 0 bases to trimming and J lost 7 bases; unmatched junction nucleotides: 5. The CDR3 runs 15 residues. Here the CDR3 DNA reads TGTGCCAGCAGCGTAGCTTGGCGGGAGGGTAATGAGCAGTTCTTC. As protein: CASSVAWREGNEQFF.

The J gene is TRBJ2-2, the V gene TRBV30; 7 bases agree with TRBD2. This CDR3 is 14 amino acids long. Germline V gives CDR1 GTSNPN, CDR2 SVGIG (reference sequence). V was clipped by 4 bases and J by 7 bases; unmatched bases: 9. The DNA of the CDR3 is TGTGCCTGGAATGGACACGGGGAGGGCGGGGAGCTGTTTTTT. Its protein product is CAWNGHGEGGELFF.